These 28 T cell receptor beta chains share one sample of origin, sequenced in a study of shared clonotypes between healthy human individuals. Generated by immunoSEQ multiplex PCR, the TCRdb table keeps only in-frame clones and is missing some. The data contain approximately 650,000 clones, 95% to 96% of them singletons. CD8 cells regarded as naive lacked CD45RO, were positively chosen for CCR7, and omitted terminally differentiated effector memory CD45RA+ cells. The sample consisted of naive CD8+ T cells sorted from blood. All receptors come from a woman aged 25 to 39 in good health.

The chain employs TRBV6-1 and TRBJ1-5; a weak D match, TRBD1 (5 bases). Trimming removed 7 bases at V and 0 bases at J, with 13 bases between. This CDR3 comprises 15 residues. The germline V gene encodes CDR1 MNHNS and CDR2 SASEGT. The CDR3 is CASNLGVNSNQPQHF. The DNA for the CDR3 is TGTGCCAGCAATCTGGGGGTCAATAGCAATCAGCCCCAGCATTTT.

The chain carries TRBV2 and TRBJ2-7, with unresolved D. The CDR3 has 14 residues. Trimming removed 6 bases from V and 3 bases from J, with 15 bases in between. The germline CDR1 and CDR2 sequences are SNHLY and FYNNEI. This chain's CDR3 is CASREISHRYEQYF. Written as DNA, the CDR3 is TGTGCCAGCAGAGAGATTAGCCATCGCTACGAGCAGTACTTC. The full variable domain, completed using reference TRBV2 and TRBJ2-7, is EPEVTQTPSHQVTQMGQEVILRCVPISNHLYFYWYRQILGQKVEFLVSFYNNEISEKSEIFDDQFSVERPDGSNFTLKIRSTKLEDSAMYFCASREISHRYEQYFGPGTRLTVT.

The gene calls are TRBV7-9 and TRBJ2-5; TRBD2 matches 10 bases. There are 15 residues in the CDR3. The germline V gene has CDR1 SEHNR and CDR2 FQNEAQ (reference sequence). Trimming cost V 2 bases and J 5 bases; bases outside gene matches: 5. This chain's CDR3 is CASSLSELAGETQYF. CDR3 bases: TGTGCCAGCAGCTTATCTGAACTAGCGGGGGAGACCCAGTACTTC.

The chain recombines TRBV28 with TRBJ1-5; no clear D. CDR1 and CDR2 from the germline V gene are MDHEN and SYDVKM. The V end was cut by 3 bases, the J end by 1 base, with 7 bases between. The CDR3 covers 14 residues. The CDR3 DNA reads TGTGCCAGCAGTTTTCTACAGAGCAATCAGCCCCAGCATTTT. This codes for CASSFLQSNQPQHF.

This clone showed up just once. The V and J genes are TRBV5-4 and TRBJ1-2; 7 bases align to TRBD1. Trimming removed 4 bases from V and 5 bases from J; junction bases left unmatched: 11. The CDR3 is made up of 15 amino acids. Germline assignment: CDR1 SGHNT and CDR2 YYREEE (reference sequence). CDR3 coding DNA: TGTGCCAGCAGCCCCCCGCCGGGACAGATTTATGGCTACACCTTC. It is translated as CASSPPPGQIYGYTF.

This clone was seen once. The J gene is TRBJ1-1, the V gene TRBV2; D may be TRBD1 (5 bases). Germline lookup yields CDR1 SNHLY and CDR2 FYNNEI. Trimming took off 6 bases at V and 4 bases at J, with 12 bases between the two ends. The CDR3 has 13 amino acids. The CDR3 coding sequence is TGTGCCAGCAGGGTGGGGAGGGGCACTGAAGCTTTCTTT. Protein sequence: CASRVGRGTEAFF.

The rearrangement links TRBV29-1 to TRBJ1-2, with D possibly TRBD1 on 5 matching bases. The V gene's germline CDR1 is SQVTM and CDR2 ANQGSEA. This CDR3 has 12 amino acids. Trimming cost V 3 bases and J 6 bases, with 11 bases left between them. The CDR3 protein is CSVEGGADGYTF. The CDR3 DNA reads TGCAGCGTTGAGGGAGGGGCAGATGGCTACACCTTC.

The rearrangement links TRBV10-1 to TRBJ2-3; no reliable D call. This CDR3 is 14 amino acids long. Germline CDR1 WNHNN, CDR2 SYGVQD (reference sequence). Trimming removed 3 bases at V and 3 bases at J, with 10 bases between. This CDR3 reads CASSEETNTDTQYF. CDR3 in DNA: TGCGCCAGCAGTGAAGAGACAAATACAGATACGCAGTATTTT.

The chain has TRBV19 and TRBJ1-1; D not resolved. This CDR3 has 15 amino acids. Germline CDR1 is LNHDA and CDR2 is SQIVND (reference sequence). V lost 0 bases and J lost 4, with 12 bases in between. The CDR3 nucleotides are TGTGCCAGTAGTATAGATCCGGGGATGGGCACTGAAGCTTTCTTT. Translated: CASSIDPGMGTEAFF.

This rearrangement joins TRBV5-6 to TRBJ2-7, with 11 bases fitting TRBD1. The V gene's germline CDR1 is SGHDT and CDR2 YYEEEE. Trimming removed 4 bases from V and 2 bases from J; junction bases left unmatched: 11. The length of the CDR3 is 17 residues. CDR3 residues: CASSLRTGGLTPYEQYF. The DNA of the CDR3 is TGTGCCAGCAGCCTTCGGACAGGGGGCTTGACCCCCTACGAGCAGTACTTC.

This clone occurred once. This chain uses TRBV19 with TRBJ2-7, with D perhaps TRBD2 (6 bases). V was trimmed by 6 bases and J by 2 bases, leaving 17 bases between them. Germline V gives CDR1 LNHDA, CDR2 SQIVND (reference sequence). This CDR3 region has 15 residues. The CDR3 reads CASRARDGSAYEQYF. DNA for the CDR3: TGTGCCAGTAGGGCAAGAGACGGGAGTGCCTACGAGCAGTACTTC.

The CDR3 reads CASSQTQGASYEQYF. CDR3 DNA: TGTGCCAGCAGCCAAACACAGGGTGCTTCCTACGAGCAGTACTTC. The rearrangement joins TRBV13 to TRBJ2-7; maybe TRBD1 (6 bases). The CDR3 totals 15 residues. Germline assignment: CDR1 PRHDT and CDR2 FYEKMQ (reference sequence). V lost 5 bases to trimming and J lost 1 base, with 15 bases between them.

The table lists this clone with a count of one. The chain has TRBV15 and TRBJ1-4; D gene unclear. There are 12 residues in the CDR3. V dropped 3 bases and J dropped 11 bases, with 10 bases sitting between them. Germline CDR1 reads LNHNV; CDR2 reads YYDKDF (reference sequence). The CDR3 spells CATSSHSRKLFF. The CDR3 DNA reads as TGTGCCACCAGCAGCCATTCCCGGAAACTGTTTTTT.

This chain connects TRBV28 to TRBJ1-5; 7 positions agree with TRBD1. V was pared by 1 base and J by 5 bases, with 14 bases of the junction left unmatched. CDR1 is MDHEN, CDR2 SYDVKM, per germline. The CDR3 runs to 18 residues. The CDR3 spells CASSLYNSRDSRDQPQHF. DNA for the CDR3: TGTGCCAGCAGTTTATATAACAGCCGGGACAGCCGGGATCAGCCCCAGCATTTT.

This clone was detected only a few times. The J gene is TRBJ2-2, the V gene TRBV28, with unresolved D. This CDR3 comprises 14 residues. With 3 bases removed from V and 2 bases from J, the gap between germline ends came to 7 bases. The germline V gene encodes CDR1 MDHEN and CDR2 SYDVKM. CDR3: CASSFGENTGELFF. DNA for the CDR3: TGTGCCAGCAGTTTTGGCGAAAACACCGGGGAGCTGTTTTTT. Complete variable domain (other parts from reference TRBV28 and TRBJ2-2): DVKVTQSSRYLVKRTGEKVFLECVQDMDHENMFWYRQDPGLGLRLIYFSYDVKMKEKGDIPEGYSVSREKKERFSLILESASTNQTSMYLCASSFGENTGELFFGEGSRLTVL.

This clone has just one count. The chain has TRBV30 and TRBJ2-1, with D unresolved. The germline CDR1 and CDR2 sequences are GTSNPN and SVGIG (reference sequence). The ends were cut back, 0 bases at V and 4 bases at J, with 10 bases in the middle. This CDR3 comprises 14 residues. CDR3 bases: TGTGCCTGGAGTGTAAATTCCCCTTACAATGAGCAGTTCTTC. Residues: CAWSVNSPYNEQFF.

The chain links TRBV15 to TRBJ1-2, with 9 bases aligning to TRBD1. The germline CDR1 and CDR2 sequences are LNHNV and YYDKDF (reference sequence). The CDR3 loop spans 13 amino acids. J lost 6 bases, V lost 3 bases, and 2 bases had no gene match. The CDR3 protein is CATSRRTGDGYTF. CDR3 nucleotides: TGTGCCACCAGCAGGCGGACAGGGGATGGCTACACCTTC. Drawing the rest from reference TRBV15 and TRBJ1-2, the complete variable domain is DAMVIQNPRYQVTQFGKPVTLSCSQTLNHNVMYWYQQKSSQAPKLLFHYYDKDFNNEADTPDNFQSRRPNTSFCFLDIRSPGLGDTAMYLCATSRRTGDGYTFGSGTRLTVV.

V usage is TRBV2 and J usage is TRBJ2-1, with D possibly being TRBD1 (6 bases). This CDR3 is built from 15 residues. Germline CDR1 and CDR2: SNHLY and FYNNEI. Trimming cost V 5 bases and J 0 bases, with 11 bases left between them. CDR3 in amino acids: CASSRQASSYNEQFF. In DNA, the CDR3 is TGTGCCAGCAGTCGACAGGCTAGCTCCTACAATGAGCAGTTCTTC.

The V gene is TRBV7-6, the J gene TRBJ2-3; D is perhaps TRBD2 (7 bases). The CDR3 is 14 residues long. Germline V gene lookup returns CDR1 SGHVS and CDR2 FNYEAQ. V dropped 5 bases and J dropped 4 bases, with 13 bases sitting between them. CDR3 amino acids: CASSRLGGADTQYF. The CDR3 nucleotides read TGTGCCAGCAGCCGACTAGGGGGGGCAGATACGCAGTATTTT.

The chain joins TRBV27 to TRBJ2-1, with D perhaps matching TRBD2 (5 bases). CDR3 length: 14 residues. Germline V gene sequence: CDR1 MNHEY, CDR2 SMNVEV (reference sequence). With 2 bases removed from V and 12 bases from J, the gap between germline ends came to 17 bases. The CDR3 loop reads CASSLTAGRLGQFF. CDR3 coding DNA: TGTGCCAGCAGTTTAACGGCGGGCCGGTTAGGGCAGTTCTTC.

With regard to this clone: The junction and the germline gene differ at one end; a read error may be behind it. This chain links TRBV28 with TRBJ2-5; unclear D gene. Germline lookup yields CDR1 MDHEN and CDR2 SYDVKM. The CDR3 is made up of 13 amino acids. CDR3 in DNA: TGTGCCAGCAGTCTCCTGGTCCAAGGGACCCAGTACTTC. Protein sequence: CASSLLVQGTQYF.

The CDR3 is CASSFGITGLGGYTF. The CDR3 coding sequence is TGTGCCAGCAGTTTTGGGATTACAGGGCTAGGGGGCTACACCTTC. V gene TRBV27 combines with J gene TRBJ1-2; D is possibly TRBD1 (6 bases). CDR3 size: 15 residues. The germline gives CDR1 MNHEY, CDR2 SMNVEV (reference sequence). V was pared by 3 bases and J by 8 bases, with 19 bases between.

CDR3 protein: CAWETLGTEKETQYF. The CDR3 DNA reads TGTGCCTGGGAAACCTTGGGGACAGAAAAAGAGACCCAGTACTTC. This rearrangement joins TRBV30 to TRBJ2-5, with 7 bases identical to TRBD1. This CDR3 has 15 residues. Germline loops: CDR1 GTSNPN, CDR2 SVGIG (reference sequence). Germline trimming cut 5 bases from V and 3 bases from J; bases unmatched to any gene: 12.

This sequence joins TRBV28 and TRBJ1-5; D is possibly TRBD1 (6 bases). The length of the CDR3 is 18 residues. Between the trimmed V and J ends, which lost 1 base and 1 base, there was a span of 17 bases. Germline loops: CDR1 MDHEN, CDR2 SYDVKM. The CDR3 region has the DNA TGTGCCAGCAGTTTATACCCCGGACAGCCCGTGAGCAATCAGCCCCAGCATTTT. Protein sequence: CASSLYPGQPVSNQPQHF.

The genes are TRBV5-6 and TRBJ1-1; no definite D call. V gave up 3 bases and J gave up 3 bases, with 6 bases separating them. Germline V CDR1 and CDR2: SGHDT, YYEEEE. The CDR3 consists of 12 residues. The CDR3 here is CASSYQDTEAFF. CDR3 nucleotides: TGTGCCAGCAGCTATCAGGACACTGAAGCTTTCTTT.

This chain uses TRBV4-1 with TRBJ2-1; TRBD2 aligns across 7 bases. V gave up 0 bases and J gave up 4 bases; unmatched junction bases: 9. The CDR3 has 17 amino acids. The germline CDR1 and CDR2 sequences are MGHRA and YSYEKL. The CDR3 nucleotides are TGCGCCAGCAGCCAAGATCCCCCCAGCGGGGCTTACAATGAGCAGTTCTTC. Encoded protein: CASSQDPPSGAYNEQFF.

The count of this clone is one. The CDR3 bases are TGTGCCAGCAGCCAAGAGCGGGAGTCGGCAGATACGCAGTATTTT. This translates into CASSQERESADTQYF. The genes are TRBV6-5 and TRBJ2-3; TRBD2 matches at 8 bases. V lost 6 bases to trimming and J lost 4 bases; unmatched junction nucleotides: 9. The CDR3 has 15 residues. CDR1 is MNHEY, CDR2 SVGAGI, per germline.

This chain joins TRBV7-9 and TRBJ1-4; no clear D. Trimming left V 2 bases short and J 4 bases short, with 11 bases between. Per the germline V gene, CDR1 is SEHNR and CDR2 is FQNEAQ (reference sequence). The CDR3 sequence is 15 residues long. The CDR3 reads CASSLSPGVNEKLFF. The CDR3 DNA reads TGTGCCAGCAGCTTAAGTCCTGGCGTTAATGAAAAACTGTTTTTT.